The 6 T cell receptor beta chains in this list originate from one sample, sequenced in a study of T cells after yellow fever vaccination. TCRdb re-called the 5' RACE reads through MiXCR, storing one row per CDR3 protein. The sample holds a few hundred thousand distinct CDR3 sequences, 3.6% seen once. Material: PBMCs, obtained 15 days after the yellow fever booster vaccination. Receptors originate from a man aged 18 to 30 who received the YFV17D yellow fever vaccine.

In its sample, this clonotype was seen many times. This chain links TRBV18 with TRBJ2-3; D is possibly TRBD2 (5 bases). CDR3 length: 15 residues. V was trimmed by 2 bases and J by 2 bases, leaving 11 bases between them. Germline V gives CDR1 KGHSH, CDR2 LQKENI. The CDR3 protein is CASSPIGGFTDTQYF. DNA of the CDR3: TGTGCCAGCTCACCAATCGGCGGGTTCACAGATACGCAGTATTTT.

This clonotype showed up many times. This chain joins TRBV5-5 and TRBJ2-3; TRBD1 agrees at 8 bases. V dropped 0 bases and J dropped 5; count of bases not matched to a gene: 5. The V gene's germline CDR1 is SGHKS and CDR2 YYEKEE (reference sequence). The CDR3 loop spans 15 amino acids. The CDR3 region has the DNA TGTGCCAGCAGCTTGGGACAGGGGATGGGAGATACGCAGTATTTT. Translating it yields CASSLGQGMGDTQYF. The entire variable domain, with the rest obtained from reference TRBV5-5 and TRBJ2-3, is as follows: DAGVTQSPTHLIKTRGQQVTLRCSPISGHKSVSWYQQVLGQGPQFIFQYYEKEERGRGNFPDRFSARQFPNYSSELNVNALLLGDSALYLCASSLGQGMGDTQYFGPGTRLTVL.

As regards this clonotype: Being one base from a much bigger clone, this may be a read error. The rearrangement joins TRBV7-9 to TRBJ2-2, with D possibly being TRBD2 (5 bases). From germline, CDR1 is SEHNR and CDR2 FQNEAQ (reference sequence). Trimming took 3 bases from V and 1 from J, leaving 6 bases between them. The CDR3 is 14 residues long. CDR3: CASSFEGNTGELFF. For the CDR3, the DNA is TGTGCCAGCAGCTTCGAGGGGAACACCGGGGAGCTGTTTTTT. Full variable domain (outside the CDR3, taken from reference TRBV7-9 and TRBJ2-2): DTGVSQNPRHKITKRGQNVTFRCDPISEHNRLYWYRQTLGQGPEFLTYFQNEAQLEKSRLLSDRFSAERPKGSFSTLEIQRTEQGDSAMYLCASSFEGNTGELFFGEGSRLTVL.

Many counts were recorded for this clonotype. The chain links TRBV12-3 or TRBV12-4 to TRBJ1-5; D unclear. The CDR3 consists of 17 residues. V was pared by 1 base and J by 3 bases, with 16 bases between. The CDR3 loop is CASSLGLSSGNNQPQHF. CDR3 sequence (DNA): TGTGCCAGCAGTTTAGGTCTCAGCTCCGGGAACAATCAGCCCCAGCATTTT.

This clonotype showed up many times. V gene TRBV11-1 combines with J gene TRBJ2-1; D might be TRBD1 (5 bases). CDR3 size: 15 residues. V lost 1 base to trimming and J lost 2 bases, with 9 bases between them. Germline V gene sequence: CDR1 SGHAT, CDR2 FQDESV (reference sequence). The CDR3 reads CASSLEETAYNEQFF. The DNA of the CDR3 is TGTGCCAGCAGCTTAGAGGAGACAGCCTACAATGAGCAGTTCTTC.

This clonotype was observed many times. V and J are TRBV7-6 and TRBJ1-1; D possibly corresponds to TRBD1 (5 bases). V was cut by 0 bases and J by 7 bases, with 9 bases left in between. There are 13 residues in the CDR3. Germline loops: CDR1 SGHVS, CDR2 FNYEAQ. CDR3 residues: CASSLAPGLEAFF. The DNA of the CDR3 is TGTGCCAGCAGCTTAGCTCCAGGGCTTGAAGCTTTCTTT. Combining the CDR3 with reference TRBV7-6 and TRBJ1-1 gives the whole variable domain GAGVSQSPRYKVTKRGQDVALRCDPISGHVSLYWYRQALGQGPEFLTYFNYEAQQDKSGLPNDRFSAERPEGSISTLTIQRTEQRDSAMYRCASSLAPGLEAFFGQGTRLTVV.